This T cell receptor (beta chain) was obtained from a study of T cell responses to AZD1222 COVID-19 vaccine. A remark on this clone: Its target is not known.

General study findings and limits: Donors skewed white British and female; clonal diversity was possibly underestimated. Spike-specific TCR breadth and depth were elevated following two AZD1222 doses.

V was clipped by 0 bases and J by 0 bases, with 9 bases between them. CDR1 and CDR2 from the germline V gene are SGHRS and YFSETQ. This CDR3 comprises 15 residues. Using immunoSEQ multiplex PCR, the repertoire was profiled, and TCRdb retains in-frame clones only, with some absent. Of under 70,000 clones in the sample, 84% were seen once. This clonotype was obtained from an adult in good health. V gene TRBV5-1 combines with J gene TRBJ1-1; TRBD1 is a possible D gene (6 bases). The sequences come from peripheral blood, collected on day 0 of AZD1222 vaccination. This chain's CDR3 is CASSLGGHLNTEAFF. The CDR3 DNA follows: TGCGCCAGCAGCTTGGGGGGACATTTGAACACTGAAGCTTTCTTT.